The T cell receptor (beta chain) under discussion was sequenced for a study of Graves' ophthalmopathy and Graves' hyperthyroidism. Amplification of TCR beta CDR3 regions used RNA transcripts. HTBI-primed RT-PCR formed the first round, and a multiplex PCR formed the second. TCRdb reanalysed the multiplex PCR reads using MiXCR and keeps one entry per CDR3 protein. The sample consists of roughly 700,000 distinct CDR3 sequences, roughly two fifths of them appearing once. This clonotype was detected many times. This CDR3 comprises 14 residues. V dropped 10 bases and J dropped 5; count of bases not matched to a gene: 10. Germline V gene sequence: CDR1 ENHRY, CDR2 SYGVKD.

Sample: peripheral blood. The chain joins TRBV10-3 to TRBJ1-2; TRBD1 matches at 10 bases. This TCR was recovered from an adult man with Graves' ophthalmopathy. As DNA, the CDR3 is TGTGCCACCTACGAAACGGACAGGGGGTATGGCTACACCTTC. It encodes CATYETDRGYGYTF.